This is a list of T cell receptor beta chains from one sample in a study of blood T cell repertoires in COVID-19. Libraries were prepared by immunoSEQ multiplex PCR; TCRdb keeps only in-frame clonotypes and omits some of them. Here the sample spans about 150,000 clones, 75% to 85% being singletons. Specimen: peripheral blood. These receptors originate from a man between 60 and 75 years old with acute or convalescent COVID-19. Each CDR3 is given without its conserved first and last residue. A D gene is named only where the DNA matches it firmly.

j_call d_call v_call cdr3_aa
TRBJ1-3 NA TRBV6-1 ASSDGMTSGNTIY
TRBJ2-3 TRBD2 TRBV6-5 ASSYRAGGPDTQY
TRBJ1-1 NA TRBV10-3 AIRGFGDTEAF
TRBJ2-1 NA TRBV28 ASSLLREGSHEQF
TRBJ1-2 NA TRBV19 ASLLRELGGYGYT
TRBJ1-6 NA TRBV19 ASSVQATPYNSPLH
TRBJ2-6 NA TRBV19 ASSTRVRTSGANVLT
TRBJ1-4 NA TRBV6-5 ASRGGRGEKLF
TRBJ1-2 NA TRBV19 ASSMLSGYGYT
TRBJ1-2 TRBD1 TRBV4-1 ASSQVWGQGNYGYT